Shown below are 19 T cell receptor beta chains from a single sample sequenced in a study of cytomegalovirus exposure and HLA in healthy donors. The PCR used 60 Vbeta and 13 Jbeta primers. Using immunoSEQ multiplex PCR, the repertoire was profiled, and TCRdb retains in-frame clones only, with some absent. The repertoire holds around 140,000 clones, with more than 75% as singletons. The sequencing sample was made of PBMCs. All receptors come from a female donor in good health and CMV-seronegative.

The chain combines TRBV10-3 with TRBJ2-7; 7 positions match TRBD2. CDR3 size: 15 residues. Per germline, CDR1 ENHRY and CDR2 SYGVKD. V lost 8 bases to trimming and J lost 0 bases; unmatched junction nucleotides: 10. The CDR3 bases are TGTGCCATCGCGAATACCGGGACTATCTCCTACGAGCAGTACTTC. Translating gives CAIANTGTISYEQYF.

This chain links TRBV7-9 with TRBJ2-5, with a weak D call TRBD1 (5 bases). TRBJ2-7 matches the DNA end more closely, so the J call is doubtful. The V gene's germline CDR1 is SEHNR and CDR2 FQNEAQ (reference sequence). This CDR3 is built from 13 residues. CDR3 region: CATSLFRRGEQYF. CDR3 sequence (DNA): TGTGCAACCAGCCTATTCCGAAGGGGCGAGCAGTACTTC.

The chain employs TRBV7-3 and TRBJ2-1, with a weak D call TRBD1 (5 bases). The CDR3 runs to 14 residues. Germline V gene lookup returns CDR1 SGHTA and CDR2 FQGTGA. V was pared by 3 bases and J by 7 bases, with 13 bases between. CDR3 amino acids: CASSFSAGNNEQFF. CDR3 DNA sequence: TGTGCCAGCAGCTTTTCGGCAGGGAATAATGAGCAGTTCTTC. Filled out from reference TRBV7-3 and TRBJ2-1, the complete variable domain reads GAGVSQTPSNKVTEKGKYVELRCDPISGHTALYWYRQSLGQGPEFLIYFQGTGAADDSGLPNDRFFAVRPEGSVSTLKIQRTERGDSAVYLCASSFSAGNNEQFFGPGTRLTVL.

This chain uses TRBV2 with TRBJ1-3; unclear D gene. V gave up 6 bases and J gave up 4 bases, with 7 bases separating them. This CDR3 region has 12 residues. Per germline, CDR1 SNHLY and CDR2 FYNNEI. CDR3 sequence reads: CASRGGGNTIYF. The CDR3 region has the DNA TGTGCCAGCAGGGGAGGGGGAAACACCATATATTTT.

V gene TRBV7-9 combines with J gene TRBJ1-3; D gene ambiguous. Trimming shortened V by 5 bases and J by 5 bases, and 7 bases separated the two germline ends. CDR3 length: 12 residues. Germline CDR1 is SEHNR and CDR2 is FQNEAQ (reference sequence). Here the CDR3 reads CASSPGRNTIYF. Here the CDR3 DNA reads TGTGCCAGCAGCCCCGGGAGAAACACCATATATTTT.

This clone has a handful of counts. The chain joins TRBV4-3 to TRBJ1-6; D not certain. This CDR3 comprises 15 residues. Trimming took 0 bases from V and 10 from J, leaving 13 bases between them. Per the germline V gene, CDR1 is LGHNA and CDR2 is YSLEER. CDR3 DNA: TGCGCCAGCAGCCAAGATCCCACACGGGGATCACCCCTCCACTTT. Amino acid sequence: CASSQDPTRGSPLHF.

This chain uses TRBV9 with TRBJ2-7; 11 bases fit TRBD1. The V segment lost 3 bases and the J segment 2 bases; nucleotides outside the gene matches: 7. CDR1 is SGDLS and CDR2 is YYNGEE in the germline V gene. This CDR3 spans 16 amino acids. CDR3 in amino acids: CASSAAPGQGAYEQYF. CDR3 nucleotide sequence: TGTGCCAGCAGCGCGGCTCCGGGACAGGGGGCCTACGAGCAGTACTTC.

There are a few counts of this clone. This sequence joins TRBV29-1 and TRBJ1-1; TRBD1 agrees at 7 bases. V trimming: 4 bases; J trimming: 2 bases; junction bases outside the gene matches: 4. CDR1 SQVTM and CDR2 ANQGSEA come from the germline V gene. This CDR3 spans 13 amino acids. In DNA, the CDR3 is TGCAGCGTTGGGACAGGAGTCAACACTGAAGCTTTCTTT. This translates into CSVGTGVNTEAFF.

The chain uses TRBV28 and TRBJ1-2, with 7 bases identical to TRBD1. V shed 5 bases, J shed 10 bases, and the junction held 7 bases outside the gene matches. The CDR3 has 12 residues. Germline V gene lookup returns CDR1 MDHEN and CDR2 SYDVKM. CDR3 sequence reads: CASSPLQGTYTF. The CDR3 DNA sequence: TGTGCCAGCAGTCCTCTACAGGGGACCTACACCTTC.

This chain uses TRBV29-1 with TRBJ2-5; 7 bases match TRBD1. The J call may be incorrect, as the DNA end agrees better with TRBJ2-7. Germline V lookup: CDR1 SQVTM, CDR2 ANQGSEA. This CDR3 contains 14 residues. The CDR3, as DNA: TGCAGCGTTGACCCGGACAGGTCAACTGGCGAGCAGTACTTC. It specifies CSVDPDRSTGEQYF.

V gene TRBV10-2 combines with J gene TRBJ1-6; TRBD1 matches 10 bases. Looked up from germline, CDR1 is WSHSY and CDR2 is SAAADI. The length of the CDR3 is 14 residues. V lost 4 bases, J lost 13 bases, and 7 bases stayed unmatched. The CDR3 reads CASSGGTGVGPLHF. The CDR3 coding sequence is TGCGCCAGCAGTGGTGGGACAGGGGTCGGGCCCCTCCACTTT.

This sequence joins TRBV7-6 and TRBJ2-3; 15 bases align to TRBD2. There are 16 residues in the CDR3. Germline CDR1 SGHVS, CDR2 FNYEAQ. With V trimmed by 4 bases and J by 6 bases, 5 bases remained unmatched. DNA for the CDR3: TGTGCCAGCAGCTCCGTCGGACTAGCGGGGGGGGATACGCAGTATTTT. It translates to CASSSVGLAGGDTQYF. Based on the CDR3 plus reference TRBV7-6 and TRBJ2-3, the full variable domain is GAGVSQSPRYKVTKRGQDVALRCDPISGHVSLYWYRQALGQGPEFLTYFNYEAQQDKSGLPNDRFSAERPEGSISTLTIQRTEQRDSAMYRCASSSVGLAGGDTQYFGPGTRLTVL.

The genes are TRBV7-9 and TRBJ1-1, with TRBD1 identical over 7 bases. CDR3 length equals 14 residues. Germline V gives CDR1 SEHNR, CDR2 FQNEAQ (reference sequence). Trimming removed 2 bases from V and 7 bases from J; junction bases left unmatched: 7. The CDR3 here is CASSLTRTGLEAFF. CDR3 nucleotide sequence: TGTGCCAGCAGCTTAACACGGACAGGCCTTGAAGCTTTCTTT.

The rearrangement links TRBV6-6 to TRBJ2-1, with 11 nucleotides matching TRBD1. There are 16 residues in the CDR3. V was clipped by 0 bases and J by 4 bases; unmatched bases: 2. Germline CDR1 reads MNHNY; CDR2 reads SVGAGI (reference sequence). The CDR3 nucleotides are TGTGCCAGCAGTTACTCCGGGACAGGGGGGTACAATGAGCAGTTCTTC. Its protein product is CASSYSGTGGYNEQFF.

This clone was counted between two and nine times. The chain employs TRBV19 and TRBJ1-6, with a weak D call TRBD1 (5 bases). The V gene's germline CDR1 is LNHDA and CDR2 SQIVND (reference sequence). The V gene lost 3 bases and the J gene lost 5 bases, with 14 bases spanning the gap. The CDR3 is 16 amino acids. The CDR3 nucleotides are TGTGCCAGTAGTATCCAGGGATCGACAAATAATTCACCCCTCCACTTT. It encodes CASSIQGSTNNSPLHF.

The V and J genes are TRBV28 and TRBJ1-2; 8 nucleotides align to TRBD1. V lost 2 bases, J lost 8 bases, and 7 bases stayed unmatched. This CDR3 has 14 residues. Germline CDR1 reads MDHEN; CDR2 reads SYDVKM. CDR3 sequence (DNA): TGTGCCAGCAGTTTAACTGCAGGGGGCGGGGGCTACACCTTC. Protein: CASSLTAGGGGYTF.

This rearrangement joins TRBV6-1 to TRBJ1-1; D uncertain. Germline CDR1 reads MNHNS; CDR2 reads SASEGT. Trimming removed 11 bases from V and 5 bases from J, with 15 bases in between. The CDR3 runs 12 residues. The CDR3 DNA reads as TGTGCCGGGCGGTCGGGGAGGACTGAAGCTTTCTTT. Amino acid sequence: CAGRSGRTEAFF.

In nucleotides, the CDR3 is TGCGCCAGCAGCTTACAGACAGCACCGAACACTGAAGCTTTCTTT. This codes for CASSLQTAPNTEAFF. This rearrangement joins TRBV5-1 to TRBJ1-1, with a tentative D call TRBD1 (5 bases). The CDR3 length is 15 residues. The germline gives CDR1 SGHRS, CDR2 YFSETQ. With 2 bases removed from V and 1 base from J, the gap between germline ends came to 12 bases.

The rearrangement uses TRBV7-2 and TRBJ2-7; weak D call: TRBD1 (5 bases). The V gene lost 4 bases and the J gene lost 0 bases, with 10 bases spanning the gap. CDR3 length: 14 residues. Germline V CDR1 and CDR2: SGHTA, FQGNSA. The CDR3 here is CASSYDRYSYEQYF. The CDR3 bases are TGTGCCAGCAGCTACGACAGATACTCCTACGAGCAGTACTTC.